Listed below are T cell receptor beta chains from one sample, sequenced in a study of blood T cell repertoires in COVID-19. The method was immunoSEQ multiplex PCR; TCRdb's version includes in-frame clones alone and lacks a portion of them. Among about 120,000 clones listed, almost 85% were seen once. The sample consisted of peripheral blood. These receptors all stem from a man between 65 and 85 years old with active or convalescent COVID-19. CDR3s include the opening cysteine and the closing phenylalanine or tryptophan. The D gene is left open where the match is weak. Clone size is given for some rows only: seen once, a few or many times, or a class if the clone is expanded.

TRBD2 | NA | TRBJ2-1 | TRBV5-6 | CASSWGLAGVSNEQFF | TGTGCCAGCAGCTGGGGACTAGCGGGAGTATCTAATGAGCAGTTCTTC
NA | NA | TRBJ1-5 | TRBV24-1 | CATSDGGLTNQPQHF | TGTGCCACCAGTGATGGGGGACTGACAAATCAGCCCCAGCATTTT
TRBD2 | NA | TRBJ2-1 | TRBV27 | CATTTLGGTFNEQFF | TGTGCCACCACAACCCTGGGAGGGACCTTCAATGAGCAGTTCTTC
NA | NA | TRBJ2-2 | TRBV5-1 | CASSQSGTPTGELFF | TGCGCCAGCAGCCAATCCGGGACACCCACCGGGGAGCTGTTTTTT
TRBD1 | NA | TRBJ1-2 | TRBV10-3 | CAISESGRGTGGYTF | TGTGCCATCAGTGAGTCCGGTCGGGGGACAGGTGGCTACACCTTC
TRBD1 | NA | TRBJ1-5 | TRBV5-3 | CARSLHRNGTVSGNQPQHF | TGTGCCAGAAGCTTACACCGTAACGGGACAGTTTCTGGCAATCAGCCCCAGCATTTT
NA | NA | TRBJ2-3 | TRBV7-3 | CASSLGSGTDTQYF | TGTGCCAGCAGCTTAGGTAGCGGCACAGATACGCAGTATTTT
NA | NA | TRBJ2-7 | TRBV6-5 | CASTALDEQYF | TGTGCCTCGACAGCGTTGGACGAGCAGTACTTC
NA | NA | TRBJ2-7 | TRBV5-1 | CASSLEGRTSYEQYF | TGCGCCAGCAGCTTGGAAGGCAGGACAAGCTACGAGCAGTACTTC
NA | NA | TRBJ1-2 | TRBV4-3 | CASSQDIGGQFLGYTF | TGCGCCAGCAGCCAAGATATAGGAGGTCAGTTCCTTGGCTACACCTTC
NA | NA | TRBJ1-2 | TRBV14 | CASSQEATNYGYTF | TGTGCCAGCAGCCAAGAGGCAACTAACTATGGCTACACCTTC
NA | NA | TRBJ1-4 | TRBV18 | CASSPRQENEKLFF | TGTGCCAGCTCACCCCGACAGGAGAATGAAAAACTGTTTTTT
NA | NA | TRBJ2-3 | TRBV28 | CASSLPGSSTDTQYF | TGTGCCAGCAGTTTGCCGGGTTCTAGCACAGATACGCAGTATTTT
TRBD1 | NA | TRBJ2-7 | TRBV9 | CASSVGVDRAYEQYF | TGTGCCAGCAGCGTAGGGGTAGACAGGGCCTACGAGCAGTACTTC
NA | NA | TRBJ2-7 | TRBV15 | CATSREAGNSYEQYF | TGTGCCACCAGCAGAGAGGCGGGGAACTCCTACGAGCAGTACTTC
NA | NA | TRBJ1-2 | TRBV10-3 | CAISEKADYGYTF | TGTGCCATCAGTGAGAAAGCTGACTATGGCTACACCTTC
NA | NA | TRBJ2-3 | TRBV9 | CASSVDSYTDTQYF | TGTGCCAGCAGCGTAGACAGTTACACAGATACGCAGTATTTT
NA | NA | TRBJ1-2 | TRBV5-4 | CASSYWTANYGYTF | TGTGCCAGCAGTTACTGGACTGCTAACTATGGCTACACCTTC
TRBD2 | NA | TRBJ2-4 | TRBV7-2 | CASSATSGGTGNIQYF | TGTGCCAGCAGCGCGACTAGCGGGGGGACGGGAAACATTCAGTACTTC
TRBD2 | NA | TRBJ2-3 | TRBV7-9 | CASSLVGGSRAGDTDTQYF | TGTGCCAGCAGCTTAGTCGGGGGATCACGAGCGGGGGACACAGATACGCAGTATTTT
TRBD2 | NA | TRBJ2-1 | TRBV7-2 | CASSLVTSAGEQFF | TGTGCCAGCAGCTTAGTGACTAGCGCGGGTGAGCAGTTCTTC
NA | few | TRBJ2-5 | TRBV21-1 | CASSKARTTGRRGTSDQETQYF | TGTGCCAGCAGCAAAGCCCGAACAACAGGGCGCCGCGGGACTAGCGACCAAGAGACCCAGTACTTC
TRBD1 | NA | TRBJ1-4 | TRBV6-1 | CASSERGTDYNEKLFF | TGTGCCAGCAGTGAAAGGGGGACAGATTATAATGAAAAACTGTTTTTT
TRBD1 | few | TRBJ1-3 | TRBV7-2 | CASSLLQGASGNTIYF | TGTGCCAGCAGCTTATTACAGGGGGCTTCTGGAAACACCATATATTTT
TRBD1 | NA | TRBJ1-1 | TRBV4-3 | CASSPGQGLGNTEAFF | TGCGCCAGCAGCCCAGGACAGGGGTTGGGAAACACTGAAGCTTTCTTT
TRBD1 | NA | TRBJ1-1 | TRBV5-1 | CASSLGGQGSTEAFF | TGCGCCAGCAGCTTGGGGGGACAGGGGAGCACTGAAGCTTTCTTT
TRBD1 | NA | TRBJ1-2 | TRBV27 | CASSFFGQGLDGYTF | TGTGCCAGCAGTTTCTTCGGACAGGGCCTAGATGGCTACACCTTC
TRBD1 | NA | TRBJ2-7 | TRBV7-9 | CASSSQGQGVTYEQYF | TGTGCCAGCAGCTCCCAGGGACAGGGGGTTACCTACGAGCAGTACTTC
NA | few | TRBJ1-1 | TRBV10-3 | CAISDLAVSTEAFF | TGTGCCATCAGTGATTTGGCAGTTTCCACTGAAGCTTTCTTT
TRBD1 | NA | TRBJ2-5 | TRBV7-2 | CASSLAGGGETQYF | TGTGCCAGCAGCTTAGCAGGGGGCGGGGAGACCCAGTACTTC
TRBD1 | NA | TRBJ2-7 | TRBV7-9 | CASSRTGRFDEQYF | TGTGCCAGCAGCAGGACAGGGCGGTTTGACGAGCAGTACTTC
NA | NA | TRBJ1-2 | TRBV19 | CASSVQGDYGYTF | TGTGCCAGTAGTGTCCAGGGTGACTATGGCTACACCTTC
NA | NA | TRBJ1-2 | TRBV6-5 | CASRQLYRGGGYTF | TGTGCCAGCAGGCAGCTCTATCGGGGAGGAGGCTACACCTTC
TRBD2 | NA | TRBJ2-3 | TRBV5-1 | CASSPGRGGTDTQYF | TGCGCCAGCAGCCCTGGGCGGGGGGGCACAGATACGCAGTATTTT
TRBD1 | NA | TRBJ2-5 | TRBV5-6 | CASSFPGGQETQYF | TGTGCCAGCAGCTTCCCAGGGGGACAAGAGACCCAGTACTTC
TRBD1 | NA | TRBJ1-1 | TRBV15 | CATTRGQENTEAFF | TGTGCCACCACCCGAGGACAGGAGAACACTGAAGCTTTCTTT
NA | NA | TRBJ1-2 | TRBV28 | CASSLPGGVRGYTF | TGTGCCAGCAGTTTACCAGGCGGGGTTCGTGGCTACACCTTC
NA | medium-sized | TRBJ2-1 | TRBV23-1 | CASSQTGQRNEQFF | TGCGCCAGCAGTCAAACAGGACAGAGGAATGAGCAGTTCTTC